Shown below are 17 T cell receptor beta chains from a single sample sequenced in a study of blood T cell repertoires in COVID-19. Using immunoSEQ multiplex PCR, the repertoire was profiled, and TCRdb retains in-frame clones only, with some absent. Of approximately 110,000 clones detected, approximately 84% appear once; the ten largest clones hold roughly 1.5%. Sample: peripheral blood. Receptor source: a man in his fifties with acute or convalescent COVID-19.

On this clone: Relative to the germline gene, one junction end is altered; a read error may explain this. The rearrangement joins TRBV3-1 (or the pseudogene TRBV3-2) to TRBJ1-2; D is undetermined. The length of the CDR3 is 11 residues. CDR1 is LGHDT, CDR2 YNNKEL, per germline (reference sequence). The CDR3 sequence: CASSQASDRAF. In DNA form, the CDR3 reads TGTGCCAGCAGCCAAGCATCTGATCGGGCCTTC.

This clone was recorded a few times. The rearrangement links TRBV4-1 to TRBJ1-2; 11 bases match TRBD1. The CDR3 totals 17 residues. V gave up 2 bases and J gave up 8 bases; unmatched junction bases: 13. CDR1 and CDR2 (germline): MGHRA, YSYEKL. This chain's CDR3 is CASSQIYDGQGARGYTF. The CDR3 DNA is TGCGCCAGCAGCCAAATCTACGACGGACAGGGGGCTCGGGGCTACACCTTC.

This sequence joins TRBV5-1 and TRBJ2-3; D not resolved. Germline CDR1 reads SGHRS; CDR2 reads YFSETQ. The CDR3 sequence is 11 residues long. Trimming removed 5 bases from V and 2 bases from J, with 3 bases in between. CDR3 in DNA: TGCGCCAGCAGACTCACAGATACGCAGTATTTT. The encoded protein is CASRLTDTQYF.

CDR3 DNA: TGTGCCAGCAGCCCACAGGGGGCGGGTGAAAAACTGTTTTTT. Its protein is CASSPQGAGEKLFF. The gene calls are TRBV5-4 and TRBJ1-4; 9 nucleotides align to TRBD1. Germline CDR1 reads SGHNT; CDR2 reads YYREEE (reference sequence). This CDR3 spans 14 amino acids. V was pared by 4 bases and J by 7 bases, with 5 bases of the junction left unmatched.

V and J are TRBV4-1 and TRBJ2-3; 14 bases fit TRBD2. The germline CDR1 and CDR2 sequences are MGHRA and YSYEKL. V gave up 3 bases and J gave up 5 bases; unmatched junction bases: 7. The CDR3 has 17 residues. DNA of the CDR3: TGCGCCAGCAGCCAGTCCGGGACTAGCGGGGGACAAGATACGCAGTATTTT. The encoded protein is CASSQSGTSGGQDTQYF.

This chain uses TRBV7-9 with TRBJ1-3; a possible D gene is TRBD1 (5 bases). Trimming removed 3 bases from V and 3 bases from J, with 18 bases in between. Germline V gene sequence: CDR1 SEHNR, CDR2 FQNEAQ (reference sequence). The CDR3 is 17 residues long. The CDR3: CASSFYFAGTDGNTIYF. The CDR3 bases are TGTGCCAGCAGCTTCTATTTCGCAGGGACTGATGGAAACACCATATATTTT.

The CDR3 DNA reads TGTGCCAGCAGTAGACTAGCTAACACCGGGGAGCTGTTTTTT. Its protein product is CASSRLANTGELFF. The gene calls are TRBV11-3 and TRBJ2-2, with 7 bases identical to TRBD2. The CDR3 loop spans 14 amino acids. The trim removed 6 bases at V and 2 bases at J, leaving 3 bases unmatched. Germline-derived CDR1 and CDR2 are SGHNT and YENEEA.

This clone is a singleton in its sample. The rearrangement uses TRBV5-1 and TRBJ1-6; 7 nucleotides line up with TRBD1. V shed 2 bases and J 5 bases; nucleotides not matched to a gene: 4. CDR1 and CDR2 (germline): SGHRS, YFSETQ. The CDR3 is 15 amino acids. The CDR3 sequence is CASSLGGTDNSPLHF. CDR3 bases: TGCGCCAGCAGCTTAGGAGGGACAGATAATTCACCCCTCCACTTT.

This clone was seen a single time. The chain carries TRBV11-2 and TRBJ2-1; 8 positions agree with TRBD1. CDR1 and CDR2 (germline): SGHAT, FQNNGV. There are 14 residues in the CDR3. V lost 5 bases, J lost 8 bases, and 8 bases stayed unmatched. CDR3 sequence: CASSRQGSRHEQFF. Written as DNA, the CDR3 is TGTGCCAGCAGCCGACAGGGGTCAAGGCATGAGCAGTTCTTC. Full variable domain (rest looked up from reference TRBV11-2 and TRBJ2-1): EAGVAQSPRYKIIEKRQSVAFWCNPISGHATLYWYQQILGQGPKLLIQFQNNGVVDDSQLPKDRFSAERLKGVDSTLKIQPAKLEDSAVYLCASSRQGSRHEQFFGPGTRLTVL.

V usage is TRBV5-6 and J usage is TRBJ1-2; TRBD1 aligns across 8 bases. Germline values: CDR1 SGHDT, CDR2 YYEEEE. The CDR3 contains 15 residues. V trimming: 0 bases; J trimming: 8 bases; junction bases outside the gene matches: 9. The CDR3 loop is CASSLAGIRGQGYTF. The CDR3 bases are TGTGCCAGCAGCTTGGCCGGTATCAGGGGGCAGGGCTACACCTTC.

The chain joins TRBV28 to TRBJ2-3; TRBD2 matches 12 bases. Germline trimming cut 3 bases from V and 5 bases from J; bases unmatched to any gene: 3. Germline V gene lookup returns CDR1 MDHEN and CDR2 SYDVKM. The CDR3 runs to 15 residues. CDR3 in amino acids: CASSLTSGGRDTQYF. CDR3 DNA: TGTGCCAGCAGTTTGACTAGCGGGGGCCGAGATACGCAGTATTTT.

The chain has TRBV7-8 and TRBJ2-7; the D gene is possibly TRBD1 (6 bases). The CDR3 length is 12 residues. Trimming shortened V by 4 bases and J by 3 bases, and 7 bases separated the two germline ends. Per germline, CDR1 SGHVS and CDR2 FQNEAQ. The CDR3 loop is CASSSQGYEQYF. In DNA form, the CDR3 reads TGTGCCAGCAGCTCACAGGGCTACGAGCAGTACTTC.

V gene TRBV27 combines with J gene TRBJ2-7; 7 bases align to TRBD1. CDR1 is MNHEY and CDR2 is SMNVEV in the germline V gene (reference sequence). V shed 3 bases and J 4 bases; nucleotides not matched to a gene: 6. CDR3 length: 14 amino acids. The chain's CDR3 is CASSLARDRYEQYF. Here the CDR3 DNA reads TGTGCCAGCAGTTTGGCACGGGACAGATACGAGCAGTACTTC.

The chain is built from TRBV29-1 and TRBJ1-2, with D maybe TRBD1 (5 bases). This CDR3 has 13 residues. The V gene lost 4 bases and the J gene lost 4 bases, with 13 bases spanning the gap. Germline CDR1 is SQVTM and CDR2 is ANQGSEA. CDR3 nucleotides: TGCAGCGTTGCGGAGGGGTTGGGCTATGGCTACACCTTC. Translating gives CSVAEGLGYGYTF.

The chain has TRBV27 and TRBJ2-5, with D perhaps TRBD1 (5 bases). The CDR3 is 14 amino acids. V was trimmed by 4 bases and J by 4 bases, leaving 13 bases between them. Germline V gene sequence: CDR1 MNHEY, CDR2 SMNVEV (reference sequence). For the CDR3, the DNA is TGTGCCAGCAGTTACGCAGGGCTGGGAGAGACCCAGTACTTC. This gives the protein CASSYAGLGETQYF.

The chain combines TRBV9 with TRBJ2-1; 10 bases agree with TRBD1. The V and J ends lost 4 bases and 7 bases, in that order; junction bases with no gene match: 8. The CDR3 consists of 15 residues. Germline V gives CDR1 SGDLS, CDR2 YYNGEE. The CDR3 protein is CASSTGQGFWNEQFF. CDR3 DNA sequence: TGTGCCAGCAGCACGGGACAGGGGTTTTGGAATGAGCAGTTCTTC.

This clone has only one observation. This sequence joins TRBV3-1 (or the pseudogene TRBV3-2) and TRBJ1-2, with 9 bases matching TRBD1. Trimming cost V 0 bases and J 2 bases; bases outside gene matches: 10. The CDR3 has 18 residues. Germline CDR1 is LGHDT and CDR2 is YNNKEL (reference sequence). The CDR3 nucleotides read TGTGCCAGCAGCCAAGATACGGTGGGACAGGGACTAAACTATGGCTACACCTTC. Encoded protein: CASSQDTVGQGLNYGYTF.